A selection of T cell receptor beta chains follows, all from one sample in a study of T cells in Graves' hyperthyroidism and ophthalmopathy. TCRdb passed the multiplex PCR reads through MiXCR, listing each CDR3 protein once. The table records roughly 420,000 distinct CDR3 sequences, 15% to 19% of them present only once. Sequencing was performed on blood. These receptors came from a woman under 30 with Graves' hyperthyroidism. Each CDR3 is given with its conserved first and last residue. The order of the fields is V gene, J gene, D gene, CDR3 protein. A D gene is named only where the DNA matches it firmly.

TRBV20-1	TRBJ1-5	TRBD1	CSATLTGTNQPQHF
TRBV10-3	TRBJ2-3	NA	CAISERGSTDTQYF
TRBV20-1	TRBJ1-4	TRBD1	CSALQGAGEKLFF
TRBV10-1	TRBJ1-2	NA	CASIENSGTGYGYTF
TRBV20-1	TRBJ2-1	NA	CSARPRGKKGGNEQFF
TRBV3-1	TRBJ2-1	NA	CASSQDLRGGYEQFF
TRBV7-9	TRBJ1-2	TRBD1	CASSLGDRVDGYTF
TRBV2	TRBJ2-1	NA	CASRAFGRGNEQFF
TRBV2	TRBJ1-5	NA	CASSTQGNQPQHF
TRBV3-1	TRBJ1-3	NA	CASSQSGNSGNTIYF
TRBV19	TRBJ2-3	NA	CASSSSRITDTQYF
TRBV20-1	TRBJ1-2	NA	CSARAEEEEIYGYTF
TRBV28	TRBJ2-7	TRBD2	CASSLISGGTYEQYF
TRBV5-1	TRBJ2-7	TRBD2	CASTRAGGTYEQYF
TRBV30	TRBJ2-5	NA	CAWGQSETQYF
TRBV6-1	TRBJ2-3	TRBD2	CASTSLAGEADTQYF
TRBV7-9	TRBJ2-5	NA	CASRETGTQETQYF
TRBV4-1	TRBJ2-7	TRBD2	CASSQELAGVSSYEQYF
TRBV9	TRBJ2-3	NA	CASSVVGTGNTDTQYF
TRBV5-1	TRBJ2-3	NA	CASSAASAADTQYF
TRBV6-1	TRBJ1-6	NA	CASSEEGNSPLHF
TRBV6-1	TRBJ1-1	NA	CASSERRVAEAFF
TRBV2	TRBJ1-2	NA	CASSEDGRGEYGYTF
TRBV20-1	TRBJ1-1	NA	CSASLQGNTEAFF
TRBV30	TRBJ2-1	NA	CACNHGGYNEQFF
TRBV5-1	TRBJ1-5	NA	CASSLGGDGNQPQHF
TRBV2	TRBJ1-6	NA	CASSVSSGGNNSPLHF
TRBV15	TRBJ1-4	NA	CATSRELSEFNEKLFF